This T cell receptor beta chain was recorded in a study of T cell repertoires in cytomegalovirus infection. On the study more broadly: An indication of both CMV infection and matching HLA type came from public TCR beta signatures.

This CDR3 comprises 17 residues. Trimming left V 0 bases short and J 10 bases short, with 23 bases between. Germline lookup yields CDR1 SEHNR and CDR2 FQNEAQ (reference sequence). This clonotype was counted a few times. Its matching antigen is unknown. TCRdb reprocessed the reads with MiXCR, giving one entry per CDR3 protein. The data show hundreds of thousands of distinct CDR3 sequences, about 40% seen once. Overall study findings and caveats: HLA-C-restricted TCR beta clonotypes specific for CMV led the ex vivo response. There were carriers of CMV plus the relevant HLA, and cumulative public TCR beta family frequency identified them.

Sequenced material: PBMCs. This receptor was obtained from a human donor in good health (CMV status not recorded). Some clones in this sample may be carry-over from other donors' samples. The chain combines TRBV7-9 with TRBJ2-3; maybe TRBD2 (6 bases). The CDR3 DNA is TGTGCCAGCAGCTTAGCGCTTTCGAACGGGAGCCCCCTGGCGCAGTATTTT. Translated, it gives CASSLALSNGSPLAQYF.